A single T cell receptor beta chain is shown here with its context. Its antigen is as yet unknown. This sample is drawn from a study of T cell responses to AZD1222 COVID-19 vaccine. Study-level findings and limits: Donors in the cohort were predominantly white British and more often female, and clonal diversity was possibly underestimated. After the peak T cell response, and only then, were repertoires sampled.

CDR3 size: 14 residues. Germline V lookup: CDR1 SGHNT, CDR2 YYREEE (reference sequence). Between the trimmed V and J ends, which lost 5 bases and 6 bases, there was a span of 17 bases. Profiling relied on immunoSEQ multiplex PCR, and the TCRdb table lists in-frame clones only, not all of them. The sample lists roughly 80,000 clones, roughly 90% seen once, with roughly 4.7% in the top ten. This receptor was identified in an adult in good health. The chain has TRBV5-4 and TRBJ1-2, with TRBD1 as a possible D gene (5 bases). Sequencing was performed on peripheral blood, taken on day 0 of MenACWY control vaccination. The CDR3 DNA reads TGTGCCAGCAGGGCGACTTTGGGGGACGATGGCTACACCTTC. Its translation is CASRATLGDDGYTF.